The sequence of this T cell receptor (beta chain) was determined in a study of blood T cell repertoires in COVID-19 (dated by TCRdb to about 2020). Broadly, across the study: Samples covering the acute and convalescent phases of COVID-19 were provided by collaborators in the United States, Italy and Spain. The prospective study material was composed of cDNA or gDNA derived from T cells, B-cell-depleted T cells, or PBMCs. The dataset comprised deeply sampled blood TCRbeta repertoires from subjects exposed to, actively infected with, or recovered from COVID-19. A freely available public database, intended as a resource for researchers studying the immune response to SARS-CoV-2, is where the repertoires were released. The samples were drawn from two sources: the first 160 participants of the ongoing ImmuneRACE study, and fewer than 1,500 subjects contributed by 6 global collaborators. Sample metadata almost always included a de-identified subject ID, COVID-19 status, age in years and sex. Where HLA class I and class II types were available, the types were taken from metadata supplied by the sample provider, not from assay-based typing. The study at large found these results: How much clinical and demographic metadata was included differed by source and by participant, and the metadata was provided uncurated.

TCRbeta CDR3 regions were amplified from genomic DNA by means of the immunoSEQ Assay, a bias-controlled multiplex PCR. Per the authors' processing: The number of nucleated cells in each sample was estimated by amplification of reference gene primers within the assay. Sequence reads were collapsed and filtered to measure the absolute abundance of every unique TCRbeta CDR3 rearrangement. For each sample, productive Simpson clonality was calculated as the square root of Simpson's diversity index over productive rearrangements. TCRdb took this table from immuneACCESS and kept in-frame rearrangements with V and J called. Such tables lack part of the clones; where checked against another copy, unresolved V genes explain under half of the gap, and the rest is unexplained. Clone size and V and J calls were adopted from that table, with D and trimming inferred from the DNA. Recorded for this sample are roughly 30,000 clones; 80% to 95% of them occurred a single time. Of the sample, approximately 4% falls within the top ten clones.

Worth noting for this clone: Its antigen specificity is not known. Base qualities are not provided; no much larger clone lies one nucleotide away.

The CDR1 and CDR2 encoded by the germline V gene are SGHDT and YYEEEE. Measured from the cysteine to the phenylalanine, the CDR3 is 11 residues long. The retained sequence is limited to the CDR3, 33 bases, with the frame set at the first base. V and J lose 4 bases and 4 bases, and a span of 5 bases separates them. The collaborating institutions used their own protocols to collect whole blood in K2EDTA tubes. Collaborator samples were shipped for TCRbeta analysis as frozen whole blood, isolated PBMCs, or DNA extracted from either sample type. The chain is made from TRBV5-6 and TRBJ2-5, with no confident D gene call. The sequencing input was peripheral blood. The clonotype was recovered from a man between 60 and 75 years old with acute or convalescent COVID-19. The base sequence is TGTGCCAGCAGCCACACAGAGACCCAGTACTTC. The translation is CASSHTETQYF.